This section outlines one T cell receptor beta chain sequence together with its context. This sample is drawn from a study of blood T cell repertoires in COVID-19. The method was immunoSEQ multiplex PCR; TCRdb's version includes in-frame clones alone and lacks a portion of them. The data show approximately 75,000 clones, with around 83% seen just once and 4% to 5.5% held by the top ten. CDR1 and CDR2 (germline): SGHTA, FQGNSA. Trimming left V 5 bases short and J 5 bases short, with 18 bases between. This CDR3 region has 15 residues. This chain connects TRBV7-2 to TRBJ1-2, with D possibly TRBD1 on 6 matching bases. This clonotype originated in an elderly man with acute or convalescent COVID-19. Input material: peripheral blood. CDR3 in amino acids: CASSQGSGGYYGYTF. For the CDR3, the DNA is TGTGCCAGCAGCCAGGGCTCGGGGGGCTATTATGGCTACACCTTC.